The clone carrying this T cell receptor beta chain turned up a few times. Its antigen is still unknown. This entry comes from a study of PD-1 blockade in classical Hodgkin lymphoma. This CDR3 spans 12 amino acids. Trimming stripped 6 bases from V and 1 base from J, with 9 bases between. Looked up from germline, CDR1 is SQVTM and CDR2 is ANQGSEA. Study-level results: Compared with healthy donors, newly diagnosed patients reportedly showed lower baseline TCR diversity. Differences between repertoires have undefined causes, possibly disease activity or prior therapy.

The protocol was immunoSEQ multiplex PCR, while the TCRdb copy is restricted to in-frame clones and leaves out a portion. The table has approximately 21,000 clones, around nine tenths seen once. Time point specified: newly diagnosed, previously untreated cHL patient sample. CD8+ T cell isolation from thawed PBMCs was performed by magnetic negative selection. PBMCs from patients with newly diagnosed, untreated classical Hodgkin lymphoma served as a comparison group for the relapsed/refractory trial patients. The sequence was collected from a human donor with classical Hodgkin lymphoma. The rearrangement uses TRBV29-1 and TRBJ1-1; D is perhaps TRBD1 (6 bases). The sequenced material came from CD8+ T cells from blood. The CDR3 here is CSVRQENTEAFF. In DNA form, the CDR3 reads TGCAGCGTGAGACAGGAGAACACTGAAGCTTTCTTT.